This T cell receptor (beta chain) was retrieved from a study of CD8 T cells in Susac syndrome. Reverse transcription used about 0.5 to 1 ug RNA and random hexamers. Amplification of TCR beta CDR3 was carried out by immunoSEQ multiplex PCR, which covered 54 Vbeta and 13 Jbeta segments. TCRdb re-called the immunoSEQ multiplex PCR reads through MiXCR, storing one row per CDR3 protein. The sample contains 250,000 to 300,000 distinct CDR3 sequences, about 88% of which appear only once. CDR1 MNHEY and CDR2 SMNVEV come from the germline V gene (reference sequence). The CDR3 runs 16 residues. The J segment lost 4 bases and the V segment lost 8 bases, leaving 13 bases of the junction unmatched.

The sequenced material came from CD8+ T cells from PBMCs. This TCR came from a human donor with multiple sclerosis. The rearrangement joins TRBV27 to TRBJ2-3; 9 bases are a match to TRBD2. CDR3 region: CASRLTLAGRADTQYF. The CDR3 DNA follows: TGTGCCAGCCGACTTACGCTAGCGGGAAGGGCAGATACGCAGTATTTT.